This entry lists 12 T cell receptor beta chains sequenced from one sample in a study of T cells in Graves' hyperthyroidism and ophthalmopathy. Amplification targeted TCR beta CDR3 regions from RNA transcripts. A set of HTBI primers served as the primers for a first-round RT-PCR of the TCR CDR3. TCRdb reanalysed the multiplex PCR reads using MiXCR and keeps one entry per CDR3 protein. The table shows around 700,000 distinct CDR3 sequences, with 35% occurring only once. Sequencing was carried out using blood. These receptors all stem from a woman aged 40 to 49 with Graves' hyperthyroidism.

This clonotype has just a few counts. The gene calls are TRBV6-1 and TRBJ1-1, with D tentatively TRBD1 (5 bases). This CDR3 comprises 13 residues. The germline CDR1 and CDR2 sequences are MNHNS and SASEGT. The V and J ends lost 5 bases and 11 bases respectively, with 18 bases between them. CDR3 sequence: CASSYSGPGRAFF. The DNA of the CDR3 is TGTGCCAGCAGTTATTCAGGGCCAGGGCGGGCTTTCTTT.

V gene TRBV7-9 combines with J gene TRBJ1-2, with D tentatively TRBD1 (5 bases). Trimming stripped 11 bases from V and 0 bases from J, with 22 bases between. Germline V CDR1 and CDR2: SEHNR, FQNEAQ (reference sequence). This CDR3 has 16 amino acids. In DNA, the CDR3 is TGTGCCGAAGAAATTGGCCAGGGTCATCCTAACTATGGCTACACCTTC. This codes for CAEEIGQGHPNYGYTF.

This clonotype was counted between two and nine times. A clone one base away is much larger, so this may be a read error. The CDR3 sequence is CSASRAVGASF. CDR3 DNA sequence: TGCAGTGCTAGTCGGGCTGTAGGTGCTTCCTTT. V and J are TRBV20-1 and TRBJ1-1; D ambiguous. Germline CDR1 and CDR2: DFQATT and SNEGSKA (reference sequence). CDR3 length equals 11 residues.

This clonotype was counted ten times or more. V gene TRBV12-3 or TRBV12-4 combines with J gene TRBJ1-1, with D perhaps TRBD1 (5 bases). CDR3 length: 12 amino acids. Between the trimmed V and J ends, which lost 7 bases and 6 bases, there was a span of 12 bases. CDR3 DNA sequence: TGTGCCAGCACCCTGGGGGTAGCTGAAGCTTTCTTT. Protein product: CASTLGVAEAFF.

On this clonotype: The germline gene is not matched at one end of the junction; a read error may be the cause. The chain recombines TRBV11-2 with TRBJ1-6; no reliable D call. CDR1 and CDR2 (germline): SGHAT, FQNNGV. The CDR3 consists of 15 residues. The CDR3 sequence is CASSLSGSHNSPLHF. DNA of the CDR3: TGTGCCAGCAGCTTAAGCGGCTCCCATAATTCACCCCTCCACTTT.

The V gene is TRBV24-1, the J gene TRBJ2-7, with TRBD1 matching 9 bases. V dropped 5 bases and J dropped 6; count of bases not matched to a gene: 7. The CDR3 length is 14 residues. CDR1 is KGHDR and CDR2 is SFDVKD in the germline V gene. The chain's CDR3 is CATSATGTGIEQYF. The DNA of the CDR3 is TGTGCCACCAGTGCGACCGGGACAGGGATCGAGCAGTACTTC.

This clonotype was seen ten or more times. This chain uses TRBV7-8 with TRBJ1-2; D possibly corresponds to TRBD1 (5 bases). This CDR3 comprises 17 residues. The germline V and J ends were trimmed by 1 base and 0 bases, with 15 bases remaining between them. Looked up from germline, CDR1 is SGHVS and CDR2 is FQNEAQ. In DNA, the CDR3 is TGTGCCAGCAGCTTAGAGTTACAGGACACAACTAACTATGGCTACACCTTC. Protein sequence: CASSLELQDTTNYGYTF.

This chain links TRBV20-1 with TRBJ2-2; D unresolved. The V gene lost 0 bases and the J gene lost 0 bases, with 14 bases spanning the gap. CDR1 and CDR2 from the germline V gene are DFQATT and SNEGSKA (reference sequence). The CDR3 runs 17 residues. The CDR3 protein is CSARDLTAPTNTGELFF. For the CDR3, the DNA is TGCAGTGCTAGAGATCTTACAGCCCCGACGAACACCGGGGAGCTGTTTTTT.

The chain recombines TRBV30 with TRBJ1-2; possible D gene TRBD1, 6 bases. The CDR3 sequence is 13 residues long. Germline CDR1 GTSNPN, CDR2 SVGIG (reference sequence). Trimming pared 2 bases from V and 4 bases from J, leaving 11 bases between. This CDR3 is CAWSLTGSYGYTF. The CDR3 nucleotides are TGTGCCTGGAGTCTCACAGGGTCCTATGGCTACACCTTC.

The gene calls are TRBV29-1 and TRBJ1-2; 7 bases are a match to TRBD1. Germline assignment: CDR1 SQVTM and CDR2 ANQGSEA. The CDR3 is made up of 12 amino acids. After removal of 6 bases from V and 4 bases from J, the junction contained 5 bases not matched to a gene. CDR3 loop: CSVTGSGYGYTF. The CDR3 region has the DNA TGCAGCGTGACAGGGAGTGGCTATGGCTACACCTTC.

The gene calls are TRBV5-8 and TRBJ1-2, with 11 bases that match TRBD1. The CDR3 runs to 15 residues. J was trimmed by 5 bases and V by 3 bases; bases with no gene match: 6. Germline lookup yields CDR1 SGHTS and CDR2 YDEGEE. The CDR3: CASSSPDRGPYGYTF. CDR3 DNA: TGTGCCAGCAGCTCGCCGGACAGGGGGCCTTATGGCTACACCTTC.

This clonotype was seen more than once but under ten times. The V call is TRBV6-5, the J call TRBJ2-3; no firm D call. CDR1 is MNHEY, CDR2 SVGAGI, per germline. This CDR3 contains 15 residues. V was clipped by 10 bases and J by 8 bases, with 25 bases between them. The CDR3 DNA reads as TGTGCCACCGCCCGCTCCGACCCAGACACGGCTACGCAGTATTTT. Amino acids: CATARSDPDTATQYF.